The 30 T cell receptor beta chains below all came from one sample that was sequenced in a study of T cells after yellow fever vaccination. Using its own MiXCR run on the 5' RACE reads, TCRdb lists one record per CDR3 protein. The repertoire has roughly 9,800 distinct CDR3 sequences, around 5.2% of them found once; the top ten carry about 1.5%. This specimen was PBMCs, either bulk or a sorted T-cell subset (CD4+, CD8+, memory, or dextramer-sorted; not recorded which), taken less than 16 days after the first yellow fever vaccination. These TCRs come from a man between 18 and 29 years old who received the YFV17D yellow fever vaccine.

This clonotype was counted many times. This chain uses TRBV7-9 with TRBJ1-5; TRBD1 agrees at 8 bases. CDR3 length equals 13 residues. Germline CDR1 and CDR2: SEHNR and FQNEAQ (reference sequence). The CDR3 loop reads CATQQGVSEPQHF. CDR3 coding DNA: TGTGCGACCCAACAGGGGGTGAGTGAGCCCCAGCATTTT.

This clonotype was detected many times. This chain uses TRBV5-8 with TRBJ2-5; no reliable D call. This CDR3 comprises 11 residues. Germline V lookup: CDR1 SGHTS, CDR2 YDEGEE. V was clipped by 2 bases and J by 5 bases, with 4 bases between them. As DNA, the CDR3 is TGTGCCAGCAGCTTTGAGGAGACCCAGTACTTC. Translating it yields CASSFEETQYF.

This clonotype was seen many times. This chain uses TRBV9 with TRBJ2-2; either TRBD1 or TRBD2 may fit D (5 bases each). The V gene lost 0 bases and the J gene lost 1 base, with 13 bases spanning the gap. This CDR3 is 17 amino acids long. Germline CDR1 SGDLS, CDR2 YYNGEE. CDR3 nucleotide sequence: TGTGCCAGCAGCGTAGCGGGTAGAGGGGTGAACACCGGGGAGCTGTTTTTT. Amino acids: CASSVAGRGVNTGELFF. Based on the CDR3 plus reference TRBV9 and TRBJ2-2, the full variable domain is DSGVTQTPKHLITATGQRVTLRCSPRSGDLSVYWYQQSLDQGLQFLIQYYNGEERAKGNILERFSAQQFPDLHSELNLSSLELGDSALYFCASSVAGRGVNTGELFFGEGSRLTVL.

Within the sample, this clonotype is medium-sized (0.01 to 0.1%). The genes are TRBV20-1 and TRBJ2-3; maybe TRBD1 (5 bases). V lost 2 bases and J lost 3, with 9 bases in between. The V gene's germline CDR1 is DFQATT and CDR2 SNEGSKA (reference sequence). The CDR3 is made up of 13 amino acids. The CDR3 DNA reads as TGCAGTGCTAGACTCCCAGGGACAGATACGCAGTATTTT. Its protein product is CSARLPGTDTQYF.

The table lists this clonotype with many counts. This sequence joins TRBV7-3 and TRBJ2-1; TRBD1 or TRBD2 may be the D gene (5 bases each). The V end was cut by 1 base, the J end by 7 bases, with 5 bases between. This CDR3 spans 12 amino acids. Germline values: CDR1 SGHTA, CDR2 FQGTGA. The CDR3 bases are TGTGCCAGCAGCTTAAGGGGGAATGAGCAGTTCTTC. Protein product: CASSLRGNEQFF.

This clonotype was observed at least ten times. V usage is TRBV7-2 and J usage is TRBJ2-7, with TRBD2 identical over 8 bases. J gave up 7 bases and V 1 base, and 9 bases lay outside the gene matches. The V gene's germline CDR1 is SGHTA and CDR2 FQGNSA. The CDR3 runs 15 residues. The CDR3 is CASSLGGGTSGEQYF. In DNA form, the CDR3 reads TGTGCCAGCAGCTTAGGCGGGGGGACTTCGGGGGAGCAGTACTTC.

In its sample, this clonotype was seen many times. The gene calls are TRBV12-3 or TRBV12-4 and TRBJ1-1; D gene ambiguous. Trimming cost V 5 bases and J 5 bases, with 9 bases left between them. The CDR3 totals 12 residues. Written as DNA, the CDR3 is TGTGCCAGCAGTAAGGTTGGAACTGAAGCTTTCTTT. It is translated as CASSKVGTEAFF.

This clonotype was recorded many times. The chain combines TRBV4-3 with TRBJ2-1; possible D gene TRBD2, 6 bases. There are 16 residues in the CDR3. CDR1 and CDR2 (germline): LGHNA, YSLEER. With 0 bases removed from V and 6 bases from J, the gap between germline ends came to 15 bases. CDR3 coding DNA: TGCGCCAGCAGCCAAGATGGGGGGACCGGGAGCAATGAGCAGTTCTTC. Translated, it gives CASSQDGGTGSNEQFF.

This clonotype is judged medium-sized. The gene calls are TRBV4-3 and TRBJ1-6, with D unclear. The germline CDR1 and CDR2 sequences are LGHNA and YSLEER. V gave up 0 bases and J gave up 6 bases, with 6 bases separating them. CDR3 length: 14 residues. CDR3 sequence (DNA): TGCGCCAGCAGCCAAGAAATCCGTAATTCACCCCTCCACTTT. This sequence encodes CASSQEIRNSPLHF.

With regard to this clonotype: A much larger clone lies one base from this, so it may be a read error. This sequence joins TRBV5-1 and TRBJ2-5; possible D gene TRBD1, 5 bases. This CDR3 comprises 11 residues. The V gene's germline CDR1 is SGHRS and CDR2 YFSETQ. The CDR3, as DNA: TGCGCCAGGAGCTTGGAAGGGGCCCAGTACTTC. It encodes CARSLEGAQYF. Full variable domain (outside the CDR3, taken from reference TRBV5-1 and TRBJ2-5): KAGVTQTPRYLIKTRGQQVTLSCSPISGHRSVSWYQQTPGQGLQFLFEYFSETQRNKGNFPGRFSGRQFSNSRSEMNVSTLELGDSALYLCARSLEGAQYFGPGTRLLVL.

This clonotype has a count of ten or more. The chain employs TRBV7-2 and TRBJ2-2; D is perhaps TRBD1 (5 bases). This CDR3 region has 15 residues. Germline V gene sequence: CDR1 SGHTA, CDR2 FQGNSA. V was pared by 2 bases and J by 5 bases, with 12 bases between. CDR3 coding DNA: TGTGCCAGCAGCTTATCCCCAGGGCGTACCGGGGAGCTGTTTTTT. Protein sequence: CASSLSPGRTGELFF.

This clonotype has at least ten counts. V usage is TRBV7-3 and J usage is TRBJ1-1; D not certain. The CDR3 is 13 residues long. V lost 5 bases, J lost 3 bases, and 10 bases lay in between. Germline V lookup: CDR1 SGHTA, CDR2 FQGTGA. The CDR3 region is CASSVGEDTEAFF. DNA of the CDR3: TGTGCCAGCAGCGTCGGAGAGGACACTGAAGCTTTCTTT.

This clonotype qualifies as medium-sized. The chain uses TRBV7-3 and TRBJ2-3; D is perhaps TRBD2 (6 bases). Trimming cost V 4 bases and J 4 bases, with 9 bases left between them. This CDR3 is built from 13 residues. Germline V gives CDR1 SGHTA, CDR2 FQGTGA. The CDR3 region has the DNA TGTGCCAGCAGCTCTGGGGGGTCAGATACGCAGTATTTT. Its translation is CASSSGGSDTQYF. Filled out from reference TRBV7-3 and TRBJ2-3, the complete variable domain reads GAGVSQTPSNKVTEKGKYVELRCDPISGHTALYWYRQSLGQGPEFLIYFQGTGAADDSGLPNDRFFAVRPEGSVSTLKIQRTERGDSAVYLCASSSGGSDTQYFGPGTRLTVL.

This clonotype was observed many times. This rearrangement joins TRBV7-3 to TRBJ2-7, with 7 positions matching TRBD2. This CDR3 contains 15 residues. Germline V gives CDR1 SGHTA, CDR2 FQGTGA. V gave up 5 bases and J gave up 0 bases; unmatched junction bases: 7. The CDR3 reads CASSPGSGGSYEQYF. The CDR3 DNA sequence: TGTGCCAGCAGCCCAGGTTCGGGGGGCTCCTACGAGCAGTACTTC.

This clonotype was recorded at least ten times. The chain combines TRBV7-2 with TRBJ2-7; 9 bases match TRBD1. V was pared by 5 bases and J by 7 bases, with 9 bases of the junction left unmatched. This CDR3 is built from 14 residues. The germline V gene encodes CDR1 SGHTA and CDR2 FQGNSA. The CDR3 bases are TGTGCCAGCAGCGCGGGACAGGGCGGTATGGAGCAGTACGTC. Protein sequence: CASSAGQGGMEQYV.

This clonotype was counted many times. This chain uses TRBV6-1 with TRBJ2-2; TRBD2 matches 11 bases. The CDR3 is 15 residues long. J was trimmed by 7 bases and V by 6 bases; bases with no gene match: 7. Per the germline V gene, CDR1 is MNHNS and CDR2 is SASEGT. In DNA form, the CDR3 reads TGTGCCAGCAGAGAAACTGGGACTAGCGGCGGGGAGCTGTTTTTT. Its translation: CASRETGTSGGELFF.

This clonotype occurred many times. The J gene is TRBJ1-2, the V gene TRBV6-5; D not certain. The length of the CDR3 is 16 residues. Per the germline V gene, CDR1 is MNHEY and CDR2 is SVGAGI. V lost 0 bases, J lost 8 bases, and 19 bases lay in between. The CDR3 sequence is CASSYSAGPFPSGYTF. CDR3 in DNA: TGTGCCAGCAGTTACTCGGCAGGACCTTTCCCGTCCGGCTACACCTTC.

This clonotype was recorded many times. The V call is TRBV30, the J call TRBJ2-7; D is ambiguous. The CDR3 covers 13 residues. Trimming removed 8 bases at V and 0 bases at J, with 14 bases between. Looked up from germline, CDR1 is GTSNPN and CDR2 is SVGIG (reference sequence). This CDR3 reads CAGSRQPSYEQYF. Written as DNA, the CDR3 is TGTGCCGGGTCTCGGCAGCCCTCCTACGAGCAGTACTTC.

This clonotype was observed at least ten times. V gene TRBV20-1 combines with J gene TRBJ1-6; D perhaps matches TRBD1 (6 bases). This CDR3 has 14 residues. The germline V gene encodes CDR1 DFQATT and CDR2 SNEGSKA (reference sequence). The V gene lost 3 bases and the J gene lost 9 bases, with 15 bases spanning the gap. The CDR3: CSARDSSGFSPLHF. CDR3 sequence (DNA): TGCAGTGCTAGGGACAGCTCGGGATTTTCACCCCTCCACTTT.

At least ten counts were recorded for this clonotype. The chain combines TRBV4-2 with TRBJ1-4, with D perhaps TRBD1 (5 bases). V gave up 0 bases and J gave up 7 bases, with 18 bases separating them. Germline values: CDR1 LGHNA, CDR2 YNFKEQ. The CDR3 contains 17 residues. CDR3 sequence reads: CASSQEVGGMGSEKLFF. The CDR3 nucleotides read TGTGCCAGCAGCCAAGAAGTCGGGGGAATGGGTTCTGAAAAACTGTTTTTT.

This clonotype was found many times. CDR3 region: CAISDGAAVLARPQHF. As DNA, the CDR3 is TGTGCCATCAGTGACGGGGCAGCGGTACTAGCGCGGCCCCAGCATTTT. The chain uses TRBV10-3 and TRBJ1-5; tentative D call: TRBD1 (5 bases). There are 16 residues in the CDR3. V was shortened by 3 bases and J by 9 bases, with 21 bases between the two germline ends. Germline V gene lookup returns CDR1 ENHRY and CDR2 SYGVKD.

This clonotype was seen repeatedly, ten times or more. The chain is built from TRBV5-6 and TRBJ1-1; D is perhaps TRBD1 (5 bases). The length of the CDR3 is 13 residues. The germline CDR1 and CDR2 sequences are SGHDT and YYEEEE. V was cut by 1 base and J by 11 bases, with 15 bases left in between. This CDR3 is CASSLRGGELAFF. Written as DNA, the CDR3 is TGTGCCAGCAGCTTGCGGGGCGGTGAACTGGCTTTCTTT.

This clonotype showed up many times. The gene calls are TRBV5-4 and TRBJ1-1, with D maybe TRBD1 (6 bases). Germline V gene data show CDR1 as SGHNT and CDR2 as YYREEE (reference sequence). The CDR3 is made up of 13 amino acids. Trimming took off 5 bases at V and 5 bases at J, with 13 bases between the two ends. CDR3 sequence reads: CASSIQGRTEAFF. CDR3 nucleotide sequence: TGTGCCAGCAGTATACAGGGCAGGACTGAAGCTTTCTTT.

The sample holds many counts of this clonotype. V and J are TRBV11-2 and TRBJ2-3; 8 bases fit TRBD2. The CDR3 runs to 15 residues. The V gene's germline CDR1 is SGHAT and CDR2 FQNNGV. Trimming took 2 bases from V and 4 from J; bases not matched to a gene: 5. The CDR3 region is CASSLLGGAADTQYF. The CDR3 DNA is TGTGCCAGCAGCTTACTCGGGGGGGCGGCAGATACGCAGTATTTT.

This clonotype was detected ten times or more. This sequence joins TRBV7-2 and TRBJ2-5, with D tentatively TRBD1 (6 bases). Trimming took off 5 bases at V and 4 bases at J, with 17 bases between the two ends. Germline CDR1 and CDR2: SGHTA and FQGNSA. This CDR3 has 15 amino acids. The CDR3 DNA sequence: TGTGCCAGCAGCCGGAGGCAGGGGAGAGGAGAGACCCAGTACTTC. Residues: CASSRRQGRGETQYF.

This clonotype was detected ten times or more. The genes are TRBV18 and TRBJ2-1, with 10 bases aligning to TRBD2. With 5 bases clipped from V and 5 bases from J, the junction kept 6 bases outside the gene matches. Per germline, CDR1 KGHSH and CDR2 LQKENI. CDR3 length equals 15 residues. CDR3 protein: CASSVGLAKNNEQFF. The CDR3, as DNA: TGTGCCAGCTCAGTGGGACTAGCGAAAAACAATGAGCAGTTCTTC.

This clonotype came up many times. The chain employs TRBV4-3 and TRBJ1-2; TRBD1 aligns across 8 bases. V gave up 4 bases and J gave up 2 bases; unmatched junction bases: 12. CDR1 and CDR2 from the germline V gene are LGHNA and YSLEER. The CDR3 totals 17 residues. CDR3 DNA sequence: TGCGCCAGCAGCCCCCGACGGTTCAGGGGGCCGAACTATGGCTACACCTTC. Its translation is CASSPRRFRGPNYGYTF.

This clonotype was seen repeatedly, ten times or more. This chain links TRBV7-9 with TRBJ2-7, with D unresolved. The germline CDR1 and CDR2 sequences are SEHNR and FQNEAQ (reference sequence). Between the trimmed V and J ends, which lost 2 bases and 2 bases, there was a span of 10 bases. The CDR3 totals 14 residues. This CDR3 is CASSLSPNTYEQYF. CDR3 nucleotides: TGTGCCAGCAGCTTAAGTCCTAACACCTACGAGCAGTACTTC.

By its share, this clonotype is medium-sized. The V gene is TRBV4-1, the J gene TRBJ2-5; no definite D call. CDR3 size: 14 residues. Trimming left V 2 bases short and J 3 bases short, with 10 bases between. In germline, CDR1 is MGHRA, CDR2 YSYEKL. Here the CDR3 reads CASSQFPAKETQYF. In DNA form, the CDR3 reads TGCGCCAGCAGCCAATTTCCAGCTAAAGAGACCCAGTACTTC.

By proportion, this clonotype is medium-sized. This rearrangement joins TRBV3-1 to TRBJ2-6; 8 bases are shared with TRBD1. Trimming at V came to 5 bases and at J to 2 bases, leaving 8 bases not matched to a gene. This CDR3 has 17 residues. The germline V gene has CDR1 LGHDT and CDR2 YNNKEL (reference sequence). CDR3 sequence: CASSEFRTGTGANVLTF. CDR3 DNA: TGTGCCAGCAGCGAGTTTCGGACAGGGACTGGGGCCAACGTCCTGACTTTC.